Listed here are 7 T cell receptor beta chains from one sample, sequenced in a study of blood T cell repertoires in COVID-19. Some clones are missing from TCRdb's copy, which holds only in-frame ones; the method was immunoSEQ multiplex PCR. The table includes more than 300,000 clones, more than 75% detected once. Sequencing was carried out using PBMCs or T cells enriched from blood (not recorded which). Receptor source: a woman between 18 and 29 years old who had recovered from COVID-19.

V gene TRBV6-5 combines with J gene TRBJ2-5; 11 bases line up with TRBD2. The germline CDR1 and CDR2 sequences are MNHEY and SVGAGI. This CDR3 has 11 amino acids. The CDR3 region is CASGGAETQYF. Written as DNA, the CDR3 is TGTGCTAGCGGGGGGGCAGAGACCCAGTACTTC.

This chain connects TRBV2 to TRBJ1-1; D ambiguous. The CDR3 runs to 13 residues. Germline V lookup: CDR1 SNHLY, CDR2 FYNNEI. V dropped 5 bases and J dropped 0 bases, with 7 bases sitting between them. The CDR3 coding sequence is TGTGCCAGCAGTACTCAGGTGAACACTGAAGCTTTCTTT. Translation gives CASSTQVNTEAFF.

The chain has TRBV19 and TRBJ1-1; 11 bases agree with TRBD1. The germline gives CDR1 LNHDA, CDR2 SQIVND (reference sequence). The V segment lost 0 bases and the J segment 1 base; nucleotides outside the gene matches: 7. The CDR3 sequence is 18 residues long. The CDR3 here is CASSIEARTGGPNTEAFF. The CDR3 region has the DNA TGTGCCAGTAGTATAGAAGCCCGGACAGGGGGCCCGAACACTGAAGCTTTCTTT.

The chain links TRBV5-4 to TRBJ1-4; TRBD1 matches 8 bases. J gave up 6 bases and V 0 bases, and 7 bases lay outside the gene matches. CDR1 and CDR2 from the germline V gene are SGHNT and YYREEE (reference sequence). CDR3 length: 16 amino acids. CDR3 coding DNA: TGTGCCAGCAGCTTGGATCGGACAGGGCTTTATGAAAAACTGTTTTTT. Translating it yields CASSLDRTGLYEKLFF.

The chain joins TRBV3-1 (or the pseudogene TRBV3-2) to TRBJ2-5; 8 bases fit TRBD1. CDR1 is LGHDT, CDR2 YNNKEL, per germline (reference sequence). The V gene end was trimmed by 4 bases and the J gene end by 5 bases; junction bases not matched to a gene: 3. The CDR3 is 13 residues long. DNA of the CDR3: TGTGCCAGCAGCCTGGACAGGGTCGAGACCCAGTACTTC. Its protein product is CASSLDRVETQYF.

Only one count was recorded for this clone. The rearrangement links TRBV19 to TRBJ2-5; D call uncertain. The CDR3 is 13 residues long. The ends were cut back, 10 bases at V and 1 base at J, with 13 bases in the middle. The germline V gene encodes CDR1 LNHDA and CDR2 SQIVND (reference sequence). CDR3 coding DNA: TGTGCCACTTCACCGCGCCTCCAAGAGACCCAGTACTTC. Protein product: CATSPRLQETQYF. Looking up the rest from reference TRBV19 and TRBJ2-5 gives the full variable domain: DGGITQSPKYLFRKEGQNVTLSCEQNLNHDAMYWYRQDPGQGLRLIYYSQIVNDFQKGDIAEGYSVSREKKESFPLTVTSAQKNPTAFYLCATSPRLQETQYFGPGTRLLVL.

V usage is TRBV19 and J usage is TRBJ2-2; the match to TRBD1 covers 10 bases. Germline V gives CDR1 LNHDA, CDR2 SQIVND (reference sequence). After removal of 3 bases from V and 6 bases from J, the junction contained 10 bases not matched to a gene. The CDR3 totals 17 residues. The CDR3 here is CASSISPGTGVPGELFF. The CDR3 bases are TGTGCCAGTAGTATTTCCCCCGGGACAGGGGTTCCCGGGGAGCTGTTTTTT.